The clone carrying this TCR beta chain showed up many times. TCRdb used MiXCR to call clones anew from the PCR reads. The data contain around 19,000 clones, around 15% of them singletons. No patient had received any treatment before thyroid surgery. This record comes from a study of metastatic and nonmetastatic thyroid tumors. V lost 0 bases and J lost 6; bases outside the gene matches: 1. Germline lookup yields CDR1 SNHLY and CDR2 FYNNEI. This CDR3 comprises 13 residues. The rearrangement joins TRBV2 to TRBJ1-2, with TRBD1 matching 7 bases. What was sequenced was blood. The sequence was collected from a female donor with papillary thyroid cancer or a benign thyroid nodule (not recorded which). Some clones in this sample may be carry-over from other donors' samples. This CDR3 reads CASSEARGDGYTF. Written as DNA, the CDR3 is TGTGCCAGCAGTGAAGCCAGGGGGGATGGCTACACCTTC.